The T cell receptor (beta chain) under discussion was sequenced for a study of T cells in Graves' hyperthyroidism and ophthalmopathy. RNA transcripts provided the source from which TCR beta CDR3 regions were amplified. HTBI primers were employed in a first-round RT-PCR of the TCR CDR3. One entry per CDR3 protein, called by TCRdb with MiXCR from the multiplex PCR reads. The sample holds a few hundred thousand distinct CDR3 sequences, around 45% seen once. Diagnosis rested on symptoms, serum thyroxine and TRAb, thyroid ultrasound, and orbital computed tomography. Per the germline V gene, CDR1 is DFQATT and CDR2 is SNEGSKA (reference sequence). Losses at the gene ends were 2 bases for V and 3 bases for J; bases not matched to a gene: 2. This CDR3 has 13 amino acids.

The specimen was peripheral blood or thyroid tissue (not recorded which). The V gene is TRBV20-1, the J gene TRBJ2-5; 8 bases align to TRBD2. The TCR sequence derives from a woman younger than 35 with Graves' hyperthyroidism. In DNA, the CDR3 is TGCAGTGCTAGACGGGGGGGAGAAGAGACCCAGTACTTC. Residues: CSARRGGEETQYF.